This TCR beta chain is drawn from a study of cytomegalovirus exposure and HLA in healthy donors. Study overall: For the approximately 420 genotyped donors, 75% to 90% fell within the Caucasian-associated ancestry cluster.

Notes on the study in general: A later analysis reported that several of the most significant clusters appeared to be linked to common viral pathogens, among them Epstein-Barr virus. Researchers catalogued over 150 TCR beta chains as cytomegalovirus-associated.

To note about this clone: Its antigen is not identified.

Germline CDR1 and CDR2: SGHDT and YYEEEE. The V end lost 2 bases, the J end lost 9 bases, and 9 bases lay between the germline ends. This CDR3 is 12 amino acids long. Primers included in the PCR were 60 Vbeta and 13 Jbeta primers. Here immunoSEQ multiplex PCR was the method, and the copy in TCRdb shows in-frame clones only, minus some. The sample consists of about 120,000 clones, 63% of them appearing once. The clonotype originates from a man aged 40-50 years in good health and CMV-seropositive. The chain combines TRBV5-6 with TRBJ2-1; D unresolved. The sequencing input was PBMCs. The CDR3 region is CASSLFSGEQFF. The CDR3 region has the DNA TGTGCCAGCAGCTTATTTTCCGGTGAGCAGTTCTTC.